This T cell receptor beta chain was identified during a study of tumor and adjacent non-tumor tissue in lung cancer (dated by TCRdb to the late 2010s). Turning to the overall study: The cohort included around twelve adenocarcinoma, a couple of squamous cell carcinoma and 1 small cell lung cancer patients. The roughly 15 enrolled patients, of whom around 10 were men and 5 were women, were aged about 31 to 85 years and were diagnosed with TNM stage I to III disease. Using bulk TCRbeta repertoires from 15 lung cancer patients, the study set lung tumor tissue side by side with matched distant non-tumor lung tissue. Sequencing generated a total of 130,000,000 or so productive TCRbeta reads, averaging approximately 3.8 million reads per sample. TCRbeta CDR3 sequencing was performed on around 30 paired specimens, with one tumor sample and one normal lung sample collected per patient. The full study reports these points: The sequencing platform is not named in the methods, and unique molecular identifiers are not mentioned. With only about 16 patients in the cohort, the authors noted that larger samples and more detailed clinical data are needed. Younger patients had significantly higher TCR diversity, and higher tumor TCR diversity was associated with shorter overall and disease-free survival. Tumor tissue showed significantly greater TCR diversity (inverse Simpson) than normal lung tissue (approximately 430 vs 150, P = 0.0075, Mann-Whitney U test). Because peripheral blood was not sequenced, blood TCRbeta repertoires in the lung cancer patients of the study were not examined. The top 100 clones made up a significantly larger cumulative share of the repertoire in normal lung than in tumor tissue.

Bulk unsorted tissue served as the source for RNA extraction, and RNA quality was assessed using a NanoDrop ND-1000 and an Agilent 2100. Newly diagnosed lung cancer patients without prior chemotherapy who had been admitted for thoracic surgery in China between August and November 2014 were enrolled as donors. Patients with previous radiotherapy or chemotherapy, or with another concurrent cancer, were excluded from the study. Surgical tissue pieces of roughly 1-2 cm3 were preserved in RNAlater solution and stored at -80 °C until use. V sheds 2 bases and J sheds 9 bases, leaving 12 bases between their ends. Reading from cysteine to phenylalanine, the CDR3 counts 13 amino acids. The only DNA kept is the CDR3, 39 bases in frame from the first base. From the germline V gene, CDR1 is SGDLS and CDR2 is YYNGEE. Library preparation was by multiplex PCR. The sequencer was an Illumina HiSeq 2500. TCRbeta libraries were built by three rounds of nested PCR using primers (Table S4), following protocols modified from ARM-PCR. Before sequencing, PCR products in the 200-500 bp range were cut out of the gel and cleaned up using the QIAquick gel extraction kit. Under the source paper's analysis protocol: Reads were cleaned using Trimmomatic, were merged into complete CDR3 sequences using FLASH, and were assigned to V(D)J germline segments using MiTCR. VDJtools was used to compute clonal diversity as the inverse Simpson's index. A read counted as productive if the sequence was in-frame and lacked a premature stop codon. In-frame beta chains were kept once TCRdb had trimmed the public reads at Q25 with fastp and called clones with MiXCR. Here each entry gathers all rows of one CDR3 protein and keeps the most common genes and DNA. TCRdb, not the authors, supplied the V and J calls. The sample yields under 100,000 distinct CDR3 sequences; around 70% were counted once. The ten top clones hold roughly an eighth of the sample.

A word on this clonotype: The antigen it binds to is not known. No base qualities exist here, and no much larger clone lies one base off it.

This TCR came from a woman aged 70-85 years with non-small cell lung cancer. Input material: lung tumor tissue. The chain joins TRBV9 to TRBJ1-3; the D gene lacks a confident call. The CDR3 in this case is CASSVSSVSTIYF. The DNA is as follows: TGTGCCAGCAGCGTTAGTTCGGTGAGCACCATATATTTT.